The next 30 T cell receptor beta chains were all read from a single sample in a study of T-cell memory formation after mild COVID-19. TCRdb re-called the 5' RACE reads through MiXCR, storing one row per CDR3 protein. Of 140,000 to 150,000 distinct CDR3 sequences listed, approximately 5.7% are singletons. The specimen sequenced was PBMCs or a T cell subset sorted from them (not recorded which). The receptors shown here come from an adult woman who had mild COVID-19 (a few samples of this study predate the infection). Cell type and time point are not known.

This clonotype was counted many times. The chain couples TRBV20-1 to TRBJ2-4; 8 bases fit TRBD1. CDR3 length: 16 residues. With V trimmed by 4 bases and J by 3 bases, 11 bases remained unmatched. The V gene's germline CDR1 is DFQATT and CDR2 SNEGSKA (reference sequence). The CDR3 is CSATEASGGYKNIQYF. DNA of the CDR3: TGCAGTGCTACAGAGGCGTCAGGGGGCTACAAAAACATTCAGTACTTC.

Comment on this clonotype: This sequence may be a read error, since a much larger clone differs from it by one base. CDR3 sequence: CATSAPNTGDLFF. In DNA, the CDR3 is TGTGCCACCAGTGCCCCGAACACCGGGGATCTGTTTTTT. The chain links TRBV24-1 to TRBJ2-2; D is perhaps TRBD2 (5 bases). This CDR3 comprises 13 residues. Germline loops: CDR1 KGHDR, CDR2 SFDVKD.

Many counts were recorded for this clonotype. The chain's CDR3 is CASQKGQGTEQYF. CDR3 DNA sequence: TGCGCCAGCCAAAAGGGACAGGGAACCGAGCAGTACTTC. This chain links TRBV4-3 with TRBJ2-7; 9 bases map to TRBD1. Losses at the gene ends were 8 bases for V and 6 bases for J; bases not matched to a gene: 8. Looked up from germline, CDR1 is LGHNA and CDR2 is YSLEER. The CDR3 runs 13 residues.

This clonotype was observed at least ten times. The gene calls are TRBV9 and TRBJ2-1; D may correspond to TRBD1 or TRBD2 (5 bases each). Germline lookup yields CDR1 SGDLS and CDR2 YYNGEE. Trimming shortened V by 4 bases and J by 6 bases, and 14 bases separated the two germline ends. The CDR3 contains 14 residues. CDR3 sequence reads: CASSLEGRFNEQFF. CDR3 DNA sequence: TGTGCCAGCAGCCTAGAGGGACGGTTCAATGAGCAGTTCTTC.

In its sample, this clonotype was seen a few times. The chain combines TRBV9 with TRBJ2-2; 10 bases fit TRBD2. The CDR3 sequence is 16 residues long. CDR1 SGDLS and CDR2 YYNGEE come from the germline V gene. V shed 3 bases, J shed 7 bases, and the junction held 9 bases outside the gene matches. The CDR3 spells CASSADSGRLNGELFF. CDR3 sequence (DNA): TGTGCCAGCAGCGCCGATAGCGGGAGGTTGAACGGGGAGCTGTTTTTT.

In its sample, this clonotype was seen many times. The rearrangement joins TRBV4-1 to TRBJ2-7; 7 bases are shared with TRBD1. The trim removed 4 bases at V and 6 bases at J, leaving 9 bases unmatched. This CDR3 has 14 amino acids. Germline loops: CDR1 MGHRA, CDR2 YSYEKL. The CDR3 nucleotides read TGCGCCAGCAGCCGACAGGGTGCGGTACGCGAGCAGTACTTC. It codes for CASSRQGAVREQYF.

Only a few counts were recorded for this clonotype. The rearrangement links TRBV30 to TRBJ1-5, with TRBD1 as a possible D gene (5 bases). The CDR3 length is 14 residues. Deletions cut 1 base from V and 4 bases from J, with 11 bases between. From germline, CDR1 is GTSNPN and CDR2 SVGIG (reference sequence). The CDR3 region has the DNA TGTGCCTGGAGTGGTTTGACAGTAAATCAGCCCCAGCATTTT. It encodes CAWSGLTVNQPQHF.

This clonotype has at least ten counts. The rearrangement links TRBV5-6 to TRBJ2-7, with D perhaps matching TRBD1 (6 bases). The CDR3 is made up of 15 amino acids. Trimming pared 4 bases from V and 3 bases from J, leaving 17 bases between. Germline lookup yields CDR1 SGHDT and CDR2 YYEEEE. The CDR3 region is CASSDPGTTNYEQYF. The CDR3 bases are TGTGCCAGCAGCGATCCCGGGACAACGAACTACGAGCAGTACTTC.

This clonotype has a count of ten or more. This chain connects TRBV20-1 to TRBJ1-2; D is perhaps TRBD1 (5 bases). Trimming left V 5 bases short and J 5 bases short, with 15 bases between. Germline V gene lookup returns CDR1 DFQATT and CDR2 SNEGSKA (reference sequence). CDR3 size: 13 residues. The chain's CDR3 is CSARQPGLYGYTF. DNA for the CDR3: TGCAGTGCTCGTCAACCGGGACTATATGGCTACACCTTC.

This clonotype was detected a few times. The gene calls are TRBV20-1 and TRBJ2-1; 16 positions agree with TRBD2. CDR3 length: 16 amino acids. Trimming cost V 1 base and J 10 bases; bases outside gene matches: 7. The germline gives CDR1 DFQATT, CDR2 SNEGSKA (reference sequence). The chain's CDR3 is CSARGGTSGGAGEQFF. The CDR3 DNA follows: TGCAGTGCTAGAGGTGGGACTAGCGGGGGGGCCGGGGAGCAGTTCTTC.

This clonotype is medium-sized by share. The chain combines TRBV7-2 with TRBJ2-7; D is possibly TRBD1 (6 bases). Germline V lookup: CDR1 SGHTA, CDR2 FQGNSA. The length of the CDR3 is 14 residues. Trimming cost V 1 base and J 3 bases, with 10 bases left between them. In DNA form, the CDR3 reads TGTGCCAGCAGCTTAGTTGGGGGCGTCTACGAGCAGTACTTC. Protein sequence: CASSLVGGVYEQYF.

This clonotype was recorded at least ten times. The V gene is TRBV12-3 or TRBV12-4, the J gene TRBJ1-3; 12 nucleotides match TRBD1. V lost 7 bases and J lost 9; bases outside the gene matches: 10. The CDR3 has 15 residues. CDR3: CASTDRDRGLSTIYF. Here the CDR3 DNA reads TGTGCCAGCACGGACCGGGACAGGGGGCTGAGCACCATATATTTT.

The chain is built from TRBV6-4 and TRBJ2-1; 7 bases map to TRBD2. The CDR3 is 16 amino acids. Germline trimming cut 8 bases from V and 2 bases from J; bases unmatched to any gene: 12. Germline V gives CDR1 MRHNA, CDR2 SNTAGT. The CDR3 DNA follows: TGTGCCAGCCCCCTTGGGCGGGAGCGTCCCTACAATGAGCAGTTCTTC. Amino acid sequence: CASPLGRERPYNEQFF.

The V and J genes are TRBV6-2 or TRBV6-3 and TRBJ2-2, with D uncertain. The CDR3 sequence is 13 residues long. Germline V gene lookup returns CDR1 MNHEY and CDR2 SVGEGT. V was clipped by 7 bases and J by 4 bases, with 10 bases between them. The CDR3 DNA is TGTGCCAGCAAGTCGGTCGGCACCGGGGAGCTGTTTTTT. This codes for CASKSVGTGELFF.

There are a few counts of this clonotype. The rearrangement links TRBV4-1 to TRBJ2-2, with 11 nucleotides matching TRBD2. This CDR3 has 17 amino acids. V lost 1 base to trimming and J lost 2 bases; unmatched junction nucleotides: 3. CDR1 is MGHRA and CDR2 is YSYEKL in the germline V gene. CDR3 DNA: TGCGCCAGCAGCCAAGGACTAGCGGGATTTAACACCGGGGAGCTGTTTTTT. Its protein product is CASSQGLAGFNTGELFF.

This clonotype was recorded many times. In nucleotides, the CDR3 is TGTGCCAGCTCCCGAGGGGGCTACGCGAACACCGGGGAGCTGTTTTTT. Protein: CASSRGGYANTGELFF. V and J are TRBV6-5 and TRBJ2-2, with 7 positions matching TRBD1. V gave up 8 bases and J gave up 0 bases; unmatched junction bases: 9. CDR1 and CDR2 from the germline V gene are MNHEY and SVGAGI. This CDR3 has 16 amino acids.

This clonotype appeared many times. This rearrangement joins TRBV5-1 to TRBJ2-1; 8 bases are shared with TRBD1. The CDR3 covers 12 residues. Germline V gene sequence: CDR1 SGHRS, CDR2 YFSETQ. With 1 base clipped from V and 10 bases from J, the junction kept 1 base outside the gene matches. CDR3 residues: CASSLTGGEQFF. The CDR3 bases are TGCGCCAGCAGCTTGACAGGGGGGGAGCAGTTCTTC.

The chain joins TRBV7-9 to TRBJ2-5, with a tentative D call TRBD2 (7 bases). There are 12 residues in the CDR3. V lost 6 bases and J lost 9, with 14 bases in between. The germline V gene has CDR1 SEHNR and CDR2 FQNEAQ (reference sequence). The chain's CDR3 is CASRSGAGAQYF. Written as DNA, the CDR3 is TGTGCCAGCAGATCAGGGGCGGGGGCCCAGTACTTC.

The chain couples TRBV27 to TRBJ1-3; D perhaps matches TRBD1 (5 bases). The germline V and J ends were trimmed by 3 bases and 3 bases, with 9 bases remaining between them. This CDR3 spans 14 amino acids. CDR1 and CDR2 (germline): MNHEY, SMNVEV (reference sequence). The CDR3 loop reads CASSLRRGGNTIYF. The CDR3 DNA reads TGTGCCAGCAGTTTGAGAAGGGGTGGAAACACCATATATTTT.

The genes are TRBV6-5 and TRBJ2-1, with 9 bases that match TRBD2. The V gene's germline CDR1 is MNHEY and CDR2 SVGAGI. Losses at the gene ends were 2 bases for V and 7 bases for J; bases not matched to a gene: 9. The CDR3 covers 16 residues. The CDR3 spells CASSYTPGLAFNEQFF. CDR3 coding DNA: TGTGCCAGCAGTTACACACCGGGACTAGCATTTAATGAGCAGTTCTTC.

V usage is TRBV7-2 and J usage is TRBJ2-2; 12 bases line up with TRBD2. After removal of 5 bases from V and 4 bases from J, the junction contained 5 bases not matched to a gene. The CDR3 sequence is 16 residues long. Germline V lookup: CDR1 SGHTA, CDR2 FQGNSA. CDR3: CASSLGLAGSTGELFF. The CDR3, as DNA: TGTGCCAGCAGCCTTGGACTAGCGGGGTCCACCGGGGAGCTGTTTTTT.

This clonotype turned up a few times. V is TRBV19 and J is TRBJ2-3, with D maybe TRBD2 (6 bases). In germline, CDR1 is LNHDA, CDR2 SQIVND (reference sequence). The CDR3 contains 13 residues. V shed 0 bases and J shed 9 bases, with 10 bases lying between them. The CDR3 region has the DNA TGTGCCAGTAGTATAGAGGGGGGAGTCACGCAGTATTTT. Amino acids: CASSIEGGVTQYF.

This clonotype has ten or more counts. The chain employs TRBV20-1 and TRBJ2-1, with TRBD1 identical over 11 bases. The CDR3 is made up of 14 amino acids. After removal of 4 bases from V and 5 bases from J, the junction contained 4 bases not matched to a gene. Germline CDR1 is DFQATT and CDR2 is SNEGSKA (reference sequence). The CDR3 is CSATGTGGNNEQFF. The CDR3 DNA sequence: TGCAGTGCTACCGGGACAGGGGGTAACAATGAGCAGTTCTTC.

This clonotype was picked up a small number of times. J is TRBJ1-2 and V is TRBV12-3 or TRBV12-4, with 9 bases that match TRBD1. The CDR3 runs 13 residues. After removal of 7 bases from V and 6 bases from J, the junction contained 6 bases not matched to a gene. CDR3 in DNA: TGTGCCAGCACACCGGGACAGGGACATGGCTACACCTTC. As protein: CASTPGQGHGYTF.

This rearrangement joins TRBV29-1 to TRBJ2-2, with 7 bases aligning to TRBD1. CDR3 size: 14 residues. Germline CDR1 reads SQVTM; CDR2 reads ANQGSEA. The CDR3 region has the DNA TGCAGTGGGGCTTGGGACAGGAACACCGGGGAGCTGTTTTTT. Translated, it gives CSGAWDRNTGELFF.

The table lists this clonotype with many counts. V gene TRBV12-3 or TRBV12-4 combines with J gene TRBJ1-2, with D possibly matching TRBD1 (5 bases). This CDR3 is 15 amino acids long. Trimming removed 3 bases at V and 0 bases at J, with 11 bases between. The CDR3 is CASSFGQGANYGYTF. CDR3 bases: TGTGCCAGCAGTTTCGGGCAGGGAGCTAACTATGGCTACACCTTC.

In this sample, this clonotype turned up a few times. The chain is built from TRBV24-1 and TRBJ2-5, with a possible D match to TRBD2 (6 bases). V lost 4 bases and J 5 bases, leaving 13 bases between the germline ends. The germline gives CDR1 KGHDR, CDR2 SFDVKD. The CDR3 runs 14 residues. The CDR3: CATSERLGWETQYF. The CDR3 nucleotides are TGTGCCACCAGTGAGAGACTAGGATGGGAGACCCAGTACTTC.

This clonotype was seen more than once but under ten times. This chain joins TRBV19 and TRBJ2-7; 7 bases fit TRBD2. The germline gives CDR1 LNHDA, CDR2 SQIVND (reference sequence). The CDR3 is 15 amino acids. Trimming took 4 bases from V and 0 from J; bases not matched to a gene: 6. CDR3 amino acids: CASSRLADPSYEQYF. DNA of the CDR3: TGTGCCAGTAGTAGGCTAGCGGACCCCTCCTACGAGCAGTACTTC.

This clonotype has ten or more counts. V is TRBV4-1 and J is TRBJ2-2; 8 positions agree with TRBD2. There are 16 residues in the CDR3. After removal of 7 bases from V and 4 bases from J, the junction contained 11 bases not matched to a gene. CDR1 and CDR2 from the germline V gene are MGHRA and YSYEKL. CDR3 residues: CASTPGGGRGTGELFF. The CDR3 nucleotides read TGCGCCAGCACCCCGGGAGGGGGAAGAGGCACCGGGGAGCTGTTTTTT.

The chain couples TRBV19 to TRBJ1-5; D not resolved. Trimming stripped 6 bases from V and 2 bases from J, with 17 bases between. The CDR3 has 16 residues. Per germline, CDR1 LNHDA and CDR2 SQIVND (reference sequence). The chain's CDR3 is CASSLPRAPGNQPQHF. In nucleotides, the CDR3 is TGTGCCAGTAGCTTACCCCGGGCCCCTGGCAATCAGCCCCAGCATTTT.